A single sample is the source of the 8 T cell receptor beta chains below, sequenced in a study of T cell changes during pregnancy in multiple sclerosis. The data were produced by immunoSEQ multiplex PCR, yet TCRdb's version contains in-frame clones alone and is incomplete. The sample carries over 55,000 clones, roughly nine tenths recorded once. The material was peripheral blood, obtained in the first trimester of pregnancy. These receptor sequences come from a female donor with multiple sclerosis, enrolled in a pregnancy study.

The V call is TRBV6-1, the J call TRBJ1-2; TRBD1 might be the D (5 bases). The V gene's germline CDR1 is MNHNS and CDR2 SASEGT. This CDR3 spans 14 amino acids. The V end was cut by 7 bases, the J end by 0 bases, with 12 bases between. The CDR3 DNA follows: TGTGCCAGCACAGGAGGGGATTCTAACTATGGCTACACCTTC. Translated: CASTGGDSNYGYTF.

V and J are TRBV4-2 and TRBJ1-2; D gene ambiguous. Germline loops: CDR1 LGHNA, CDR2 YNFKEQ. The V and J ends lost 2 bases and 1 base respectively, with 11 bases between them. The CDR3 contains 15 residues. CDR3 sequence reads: CASSQIGTDNYGYTF. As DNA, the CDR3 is TGTGCCAGCAGCCAAATTGGCACAGATAACTATGGCTACACCTTC.

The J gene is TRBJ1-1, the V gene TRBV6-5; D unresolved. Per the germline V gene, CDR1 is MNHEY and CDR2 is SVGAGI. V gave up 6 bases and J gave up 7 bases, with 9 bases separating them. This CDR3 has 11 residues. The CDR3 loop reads CASSQGLEAFF. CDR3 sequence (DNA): TGTGCCAGCAGCCAAGGACTTGAAGCTTTCTTT.

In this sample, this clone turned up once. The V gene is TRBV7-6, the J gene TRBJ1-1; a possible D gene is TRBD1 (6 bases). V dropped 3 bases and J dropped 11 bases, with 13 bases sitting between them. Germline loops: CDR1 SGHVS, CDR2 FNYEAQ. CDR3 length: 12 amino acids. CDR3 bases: TGTGCCAGCAGCTTTCCCAGGGGATCGGCTTTCTTT. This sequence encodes CASSFPRGSAFF.

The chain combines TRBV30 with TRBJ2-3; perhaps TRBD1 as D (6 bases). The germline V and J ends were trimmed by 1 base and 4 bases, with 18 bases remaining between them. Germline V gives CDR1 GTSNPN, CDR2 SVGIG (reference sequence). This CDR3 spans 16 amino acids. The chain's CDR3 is CAWSGNSGAGADTQYF. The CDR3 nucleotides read TGTGCCTGGAGTGGAAACTCAGGGGCAGGAGCAGATACGCAGTATTTT.

In nucleotides, the CDR3 is TGTGCCAGCAGCTTAGTCGGGACAGGGTTCTATGGCTACACCTTC. Residues: CASSLVGTGFYGYTF. V and J are TRBV7-9 and TRBJ1-2; 9 bases are a match to TRBD1. The CDR3 consists of 15 residues. The germline gives CDR1 SEHNR, CDR2 FQNEAQ (reference sequence). V lost 1 base to trimming and J lost 4 bases; unmatched junction nucleotides: 4.

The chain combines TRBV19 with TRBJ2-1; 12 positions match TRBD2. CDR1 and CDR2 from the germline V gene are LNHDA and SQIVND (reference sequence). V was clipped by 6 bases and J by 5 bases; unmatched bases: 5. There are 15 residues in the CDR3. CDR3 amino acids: CASSGLAGRNNEQFF. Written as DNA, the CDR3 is TGTGCCAGTAGCGGACTAGCGGGGCGCAACAATGAGCAGTTCTTC.

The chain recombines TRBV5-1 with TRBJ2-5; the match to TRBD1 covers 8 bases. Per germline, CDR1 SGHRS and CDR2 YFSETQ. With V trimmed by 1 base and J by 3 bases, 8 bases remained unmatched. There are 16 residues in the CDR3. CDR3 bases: TGCGCCAGCAGCTTGACGGACAGGGCTATGGAAGAGACCCAGTACTTC. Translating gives CASSLTDRAMEETQYF.